The rows below give T cell receptor beta chains drawn from one sample of a study of CD8 T cells in Susac syndrome. MiXCR was run by TCRdb on the immunoSEQ multiplex PCR reads, yielding one entry per CDR3 protein. The table has around 300,000 distinct CDR3 sequences, roughly 94% seen once. The material sequenced was CD4+ T cells from PBMCs. These receptors all stem from a human donor with multiple sclerosis. CDR3s include the opening cysteine and the closing phenylalanine or tryptophan. A D gene is named only where the DNA matches it firmly. For some rows the clone size is stated as once, few or many, or as a class when expanded; others skip it.

v_gene: TRBV15; j_gene: TRBJ2-1; len: 18; d_gene: TRBD2; abundance: -; CDR3aa: CATLPYFGNSGRFDEQFF; CDR3nt: TGTGCCACTCTACCATACTTCGGAAATAGCGGGAGATTTGATGAGCAGTTCTTC
v_gene: TRBV15; j_gene: TRBJ2-2; len: 15; d_gene: -; abundance: -; CDR3aa: CATSSNRANTGELFF; CDR3nt: TGTGCCACCAGCAGCAACAGGGCGAACACCGGGGAGCTGTTTTTT
v_gene: TRBV20-1; j_gene: TRBJ2-1; len: 16; d_gene: -; abundance: -; CDR3aa: CSATRTGWEVGGEQFF; CDR3nt: TGCAGTGCAACCCGAACAGGGTGGGAAGTCGGCGGTGAGCAGTTCTTC
v_gene: TRBV18; j_gene: TRBJ2-7; len: 14; d_gene: -; abundance: -; CDR3aa: CASSPPGENYEQYF; CDR3nt: TGTGCCAGCTCACCACCTGGGGAAAACTACGAGCAGTACTTC
v_gene: TRBV12-3/TRBV12-4; j_gene: TRBJ1-5; len: 15; d_gene: -; abundance: -; CDR3aa: CASSLRKYGNQPQHF; CDR3nt: TGTGCCAGCAGTTTACGCAAGTACGGCAATCAGCCCCAGCATTTT
v_gene: TRBV18; j_gene: TRBJ2-3; len: 15; d_gene: TRBD1; abundance: -; CDR3aa: CASSPRTGAADTQYF; CDR3nt: TGTGCCAGCTCACCAAGGACAGGGGCGGCAGATACGCAGTATTTT
v_gene: TRBV5-4; j_gene: TRBJ2-1; len: 13; d_gene: -; abundance: -; CDR3aa: CASSRTTYNEQFF; CDR3nt: TGTGCCAGCAGTCGGACTACCTACAATGAGCAGTTCTTC
v_gene: TRBV4-2; j_gene: TRBJ2-2; len: 18; d_gene: TRBD2; abundance: -; CDR3aa: CASSHNWAGGSNTGELFF; CDR3nt: TGTGCCAGCAGCCATAACTGGGCGGGAGGGTCTAACACCGGGGAGCTGTTTTTT
v_gene: TRBV5-1; j_gene: TRBJ2-5; len: 13; d_gene: TRBD1; abundance: -; CDR3aa: CASNRGSRETQYF; CDR3nt: TGCGCCAGTAACAGGGGCTCTAGGGAGACCCAGTACTTC
v_gene: TRBV6-1; j_gene: TRBJ1-2; len: 18; d_gene: -; abundance: -; CDR3aa: CASTLDRPTGPGNYGYTF; CDR3nt: TGTGCCAGCACCCTCGACCGCCCGACAGGCCCCGGTAACTATGGCTACACCTTC
v_gene: TRBV3-1; j_gene: TRBJ2-1; len: 16; d_gene: TRBD2; abundance: -; CDR3aa: CASSGLKRGGYNEQFF; CDR3nt: TGTGCCAGCAGCGGACTTAAGCGGGGGGGGTACAATGAGCAGTTCTTC
v_gene: TRBV24-1; j_gene: TRBJ2-3; len: 14; d_gene: -; abundance: -; CDR3aa: CATSDRYYTDTQYF; CDR3nt: TGTGCCACCAGTGACCGTTACTACACAGATACGCAGTATTTT
v_gene: TRBV7-2; j_gene: TRBJ2-7; len: 15; d_gene: -; abundance: -; CDR3aa: CASSLGGTGTYEQYF; CDR3nt: TGTGCCAGCAGCTTAGGAGGGACTGGAACCTACGAGCAGTACTTC
v_gene: TRBV9; j_gene: TRBJ1-4; len: 14; d_gene: -; abundance: -; CDR3aa: CASSPWEVRKKLFF; CDR3nt: TGTGCCAGCAGCCCCTGGGAGGTACGGAAAAAACTGTTTTTT
v_gene: TRBV20-1; j_gene: TRBJ2-3; len: 14; d_gene: TRBD2; abundance: -; CDR3aa: CSATPSGGVDTQYF; CDR3nt: TGCAGTGCTACCCCTAGCGGGGGGGTAGATACGCAGTATTTT
v_gene: TRBV7-2; j_gene: TRBJ2-3; len: 13; d_gene: -; abundance: once; CDR3aa: CASSSGTAKAQYF; CDR3nt: TGTGCCAGCAGCTCGGGGACCGCCAAAGCGCAGTATTTT
v_gene: TRBV18; j_gene: TRBJ2-3; len: 15; d_gene: -; abundance: -; CDR3aa: CASSPWGSSTDTQYF; CDR3nt: TGTGCCAGCTCACCATGGGGCTCTAGCACAGATACGCAGTATTTT
v_gene: TRBV12-3/TRBV12-4; j_gene: TRBJ2-1; len: 14; d_gene: TRBD2; abundance: -; CDR3aa: CASTLAGASGEQFF; CDR3nt: TGTGCCAGCACTCTAGCGGGGGCCTCGGGTGAGCAGTTCTTC
v_gene: TRBV20-1; j_gene: TRBJ2-1; len: 12; d_gene: -; abundance: once; CDR3aa: CSASVSYNEQFF; CDR3nt: TGCAGTGCTTCGGTCTCCTACAATGAGCAGTTCTTC
v_gene: TRBV14; j_gene: TRBJ2-5; len: 13; d_gene: TRBD1; abundance: -; CDR3aa: CASNRDRAETQYF; CDR3nt: TGTGCCAGCAATCGGGACAGGGCCGAGACCCAGTACTTC